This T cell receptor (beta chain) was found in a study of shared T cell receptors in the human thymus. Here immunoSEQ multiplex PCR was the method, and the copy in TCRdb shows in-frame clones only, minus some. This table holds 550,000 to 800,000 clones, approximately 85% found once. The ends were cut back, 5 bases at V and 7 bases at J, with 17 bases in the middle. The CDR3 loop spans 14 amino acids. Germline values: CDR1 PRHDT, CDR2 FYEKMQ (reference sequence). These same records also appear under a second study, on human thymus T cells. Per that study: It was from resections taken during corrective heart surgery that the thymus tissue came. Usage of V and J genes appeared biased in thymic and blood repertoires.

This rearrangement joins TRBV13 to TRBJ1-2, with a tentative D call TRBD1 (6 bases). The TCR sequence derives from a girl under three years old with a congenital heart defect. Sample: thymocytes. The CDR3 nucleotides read TGTGCCAGCAGCCTGAAACAGGGCTCACCTGGCTACACCTTC. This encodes CASSLKQGSPGYTF.